The 26 T cell receptor beta chains given below trace back to one sample, sequenced in a study of blood T cell repertoires in COVID-19. Data came from immunoSEQ multiplex PCR; TCRdb stores just in-frame clones and leaves some out. The data contain 160,000 or so clones, around 80% of them singletons. The sample comprised PBMCs or T cells enriched from blood (not recorded which). These receptors came from a man aged 40-49 years who had recovered from COVID-19.

J is TRBJ1-5 and V is TRBV6-5, with D hard to call. Germline CDR1 and CDR2: MNHEY and SVGAGI. The germline V and J ends were trimmed by 7 bases and 4 bases, with 11 bases remaining between them. The CDR3 consists of 13 residues. This CDR3 reads CASNRGLNQPQHF. The CDR3 nucleotides read TGTGCCAGCAATCGCGGACTTAATCAGCCCCAGCATTTT.

A few counts support this clone. The CDR3 reads CASSYQAPGELFF. Written as DNA, the CDR3 is TGTGCCAGCAGTTACCAGGCACCCGGGGAGCTGTTTTTT. This chain joins TRBV6-6 and TRBJ2-2; D is ambiguous. Trimming removed 2 bases at V and 6 bases at J, with 7 bases between. In germline, CDR1 is MNHNY, CDR2 SVGAGI (reference sequence). This CDR3 has 13 residues.

The V call is TRBV6-1, the J call TRBJ1-5; maybe TRBD1 (6 bases). Germline CDR1 and CDR2: MNHNS and SASEGT. There are 14 residues in the CDR3. Deletions cut 3 bases from V and 7 bases from J, with 13 bases between. The CDR3 sequence is CASSEIGGAQPQHF. DNA for the CDR3: TGTGCCAGCAGTGAGATTGGGGGGGCGCAGCCCCAGCATTTT.

There are a few counts of this clone. This rearrangement joins TRBV5-1 to TRBJ1-1; D is unresolved. Trimming left V 0 bases short and J 3 bases short, with 15 bases between. Germline CDR1 reads SGHRS; CDR2 reads YFSETQ. The CDR3 length is 16 residues. The CDR3 region is CASSLDGGRKDTEAFF. CDR3 DNA sequence: TGCGCCAGCAGCTTGGATGGAGGGAGGAAGGACACTGAAGCTTTCTTT.

This clone was picked up one time. The V call is TRBV27, the J call TRBJ1-4; TRBD1 is a possible D gene (5 bases). Between the trimmed V and J ends, which lost 2 bases and 1 base, there was a span of 17 bases. Germline V gives CDR1 MNHEY, CDR2 SMNVEV (reference sequence). This CDR3 is built from 18 residues. CDR3: CASSLRVAGIVTNEKLFF. CDR3 nucleotide sequence: TGTGCCAGCAGTTTACGGGTAGCAGGGATTGTAACTAATGAAAAACTGTTTTTT.

The chain couples TRBV6-5 to TRBJ1-3; no clear D gene. Trimming removed 6 bases at V and 0 bases at J, with 9 bases between. In germline, CDR1 is MNHEY, CDR2 SVGAGI. The CDR3 contains 14 residues. The CDR3 sequence is CASRQQSSGNTIYF. The CDR3 DNA is TGTGCCAGCAGGCAACAGAGCTCTGGAAACACCATATATTTT.

The chain joins TRBV24-1 to TRBJ2-7; D gene uncertain. CDR1 is KGHDR and CDR2 is SFDVKD in the germline V gene. The CDR3 consists of 10 residues. Trimming shortened V by 4 bases and J by 6 bases, and 3 bases separated the two germline ends. The CDR3 coding sequence is TGTGCCACCAGTGACTCCGAGCAGTACGTC. Translating it yields CATSDSEQYV.

The V call is TRBV19, the J call TRBJ1-5, with 7 bases that match TRBD1. The V gene end was trimmed by 4 bases and the J gene end by 2 bases; junction bases not matched to a gene: 5. Germline V gene data show CDR1 as LNHDA and CDR2 as SQIVND (reference sequence). There are 15 residues in the CDR3. CDR3 loop: CASSTGQVGNQPQHF. The CDR3 nucleotides are TGTGCCAGTAGTACCGGACAGGTGGGCAATCAGCCCCAGCATTTT.

This chain joins TRBV4-1 and TRBJ2-3, with 8 nucleotides matching TRBD2. This CDR3 contains 15 residues. The germline gives CDR1 MGHRA, CDR2 YSYEKL. The junction had 3 bases not matched to a gene; V was cut back by 2 bases and J by 2 bases. The CDR3 DNA reads TGCGCCAGCAGCCAATTAGCGGGGAACACAGATACGCAGTATTTT. This encodes CASSQLAGNTDTQYF.

CDR3 bases: TGCGCCAGCAGCGTAACTAGCGGGGGGGCCGGGGATACGCAGTATTTT. Translating gives CASSVTSGGAGDTQYF. The gene calls are TRBV5-1 and TRBJ2-3, with TRBD2 identical over 13 bases. The CDR3 is 16 residues long. The V and J ends lost 4 bases and 6 bases, in that order; junction bases with no gene match: 8. Germline CDR1 reads SGHRS; CDR2 reads YFSETQ.

The chain uses TRBV18 and TRBJ2-5; 11 bases map to TRBD2. Germline-derived CDR1 and CDR2 are KGHSH and LQKENI. The CDR3 is 15 amino acids. The V gene end was trimmed by 3 bases and the J gene end by 3 bases; junction bases not matched to a gene: 3. The CDR3 DNA is TGTGCCAGCTCACCGTCACTAGCGGGAGAAGAGACCCAGTACTTC. Translated, it gives CASSPSLAGEETQYF.

This clone was found a few times. The chain is built from TRBV7-6 and TRBJ1-1; 9 nucleotides match TRBD1. V shed 7 bases, J shed 4 bases, and the junction held 4 bases outside the gene matches. This CDR3 spans 13 amino acids. Germline values: CDR1 SGHVS, CDR2 FNYEAQ. This chain's CDR3 is CASTRGQGTEAFF. The CDR3 DNA follows: TGTGCCAGCACCAGGGGACAGGGCACTGAAGCTTTCTTT.

The rearrangement links TRBV5-4 to TRBJ1-5, with D maybe TRBD1 (5 bases). CDR1 is SGHNT, CDR2 YYREEE, per germline (reference sequence). V was cut by 0 bases and J by 7 bases, with 11 bases left in between. The CDR3 is 14 residues long. CDR3 DNA sequence: TGTGCCAGCAGCTTGGCGGGGGGTGGACAGCCCCAGCATTTT. It is translated as CASSLAGGGQPQHF.

The chain carries TRBV5-1 and TRBJ2-3; possible D gene TRBD2, 5 bases. Trimming left V 2 bases short and J 6 bases short, with 10 bases between. Germline V gene sequence: CDR1 SGHRS, CDR2 YFSETQ. This CDR3 is 13 amino acids long. CDR3: CASSFGSADTQYF. CDR3 DNA sequence: TGCGCCAGCAGCTTTGGGAGCGCGGATACGCAGTATTTT.

The DNA for the CDR3 is TGTGCCAGCAGCTTCCCGACAGGCGAGGATGGCTACACCTTC. Protein: CASSFPTGEDGYTF. The gene calls are TRBV7-9 and TRBJ1-2, with D perhaps TRBD1 (6 bases). Germline lookup yields CDR1 SEHNR and CDR2 FQNEAQ (reference sequence). The CDR3 consists of 14 residues. Trimming cost V 3 bases and J 6 bases, with 14 bases left between them. Full variable domain (rest looked up from reference TRBV7-9 and TRBJ1-2): DTGVSQNPRHKITKRGQNVTFRCDPISEHNRLYWYRQTLGQGPEFLTYFQNEAQLEKSRLLSDRFSAERPKGSFSTLEIQRTEQGDSAMYLCASSFPTGEDGYTFGSGTRLTVV.

This clone occurred a few times. The chain combines TRBV6-5 with TRBJ1-5; 10 positions match TRBD1. Germline V gene data show CDR1 as MNHEY and CDR2 as SVGAGI. The CDR3 length is 14 residues. With V trimmed by 6 bases and J by 9 bases, 8 bases remained unmatched. CDR3 sequence: CASSIGTGDWPQHF. For the CDR3, the DNA is TGTGCCAGCAGCATAGGGACAGGGGATTGGCCCCAGCATTTT.

The V and J genes are TRBV18 and TRBJ2-6; no definite D call. The germline gives CDR1 KGHSH, CDR2 LQKENI. The CDR3 extends over 14 amino acids. V was shortened by 3 bases and J by 4 bases, with 7 bases between the two germline ends. CDR3 sequence (DNA): TGTGCCAGCTCACCTGAGACAGGGGCCAACGTCCTGACTTTC. Its translation is CASSPETGANVLTF.

This clone was picked up a small number of times. J is TRBJ2-5 and V is TRBV10-2, with TRBD2 matching over 9 bases. Germline CDR1 WSHSY, CDR2 SAAADI. The junction had 7 bases not matched to a gene; V was cut back by 5 bases and J by 6 bases. This CDR3 has 14 amino acids. CDR3 protein: CASSHGTSIKTQYF. The CDR3 DNA is TGCGCCAGCAGTCACGGGACTAGCATAAAGACCCAGTACTTC.

This chain links TRBV9 with TRBJ2-7; TRBD2 matches 15 bases. The germline CDR1 and CDR2 sequences are SGDLS and YYNGEE. The CDR3 totals 15 residues. With V trimmed by 3 bases and J by 9 bases, 7 bases remained unmatched. CDR3 residues: CASSALPGLAGGQYF. The CDR3 DNA follows: TGTGCCAGCAGCGCGCTCCCGGGACTAGCGGGGGGGCAGTACTTC.

In this sample, this clone turned up a few times. The chain is built from TRBV24-1 and TRBJ1-2; TRBD1 matches 8 bases. This CDR3 comprises 16 residues. With 6 bases clipped from V and 2 bases from J, the junction kept 10 bases outside the gene matches. Germline CDR1 reads KGHDR; CDR2 reads SFDVKD. For the CDR3, the DNA is TGTGCCACCAGTTCCCCCTCAGGGGGCCAGAACTATGGCTACACCTTC. Protein product: CATSSPSGGQNYGYTF.

The chain carries TRBV19 and TRBJ2-4; D uncertain. Trimming left V 4 bases short and J 7 bases short, with 20 bases between. The CDR3 has 16 amino acids. Looked up from germline, CDR1 is LNHDA and CDR2 is SQIVND (reference sequence). CDR3 nucleotides: TGTGCCAGTAGTACCCTCCAAAATAATAACGGGAACATTCAGTACTTC. Protein: CASSTLQNNNGNIQYF.

This chain connects TRBV7-2 to TRBJ2-3; D may be TRBD1 (5 bases). The CDR3 contains 17 residues. CDR1 is SGHTA, CDR2 FQGNSA, per germline. V lost 4 bases to trimming and J lost 4 bases, with 21 bases between them. The CDR3 sequence is CASSSKGLGTAPDTQYF. CDR3 coding DNA: TGTGCCAGCAGCTCGAAGGGGCTGGGAACGGCGCCAGATACGCAGTATTTT.

J is TRBJ1-2 and V is TRBV19, with D maybe TRBD1 (5 bases). CDR3 length equals 14 residues. Trimming cost V 4 bases and J 5 bases, with 14 bases left between them. Germline V CDR1 and CDR2: LNHDA, SQIVND (reference sequence). The CDR3 loop reads CASSTGEGLYGYTF. The CDR3 DNA follows: TGTGCCAGTAGTACGGGGGAAGGCTTATATGGCTACACCTTC. The whole variable domain, filled in from reference TRBV19 and TRBJ1-2, reads DGGITQSPKYLFRKEGQNVTLSCEQNLNHDAMYWYRQDPGQGLRLIYYSQIVNDFQKGDIAEGYSVSREKKESFPLTVTSAQKNPTAFYLCASSTGEGLYGYTFGSGTRLTVV.

The rearrangement joins TRBV2 to TRBJ2-4; 7 bases line up with TRBD1. Looked up from germline, CDR1 is SNHLY and CDR2 is FYNNEI. The V segment lost 8 bases and the J segment 5 bases; nucleotides outside the gene matches: 18. This CDR3 region has 17 residues. CDR3: CASWGEQGILKQNIQYF. The DNA for the CDR3 is TGTGCCAGCTGGGGCGAACAGGGGATCCTCAAACAAAACATTCAGTACTTC.

J is TRBJ2-2 and V is TRBV18, with D perhaps matching TRBD2 (5 bases). The CDR3 length is 16 residues. In germline, CDR1 is KGHSH, CDR2 LQKENI. V gave up 3 bases and J gave up 4 bases, with 15 bases separating them. The CDR3 loop reads CASSPAVVAGTGELFF. Written as DNA, the CDR3 is TGTGCCAGCTCACCGGCGGTGGTGGCGGGCACCGGGGAGCTGTTTTTT.

The chain combines TRBV9 with TRBJ1-2, with TRBD1 identical over 8 bases. This CDR3 has 15 residues. V was pared by 0 bases and J by 6 bases, with 7 bases of the junction left unmatched. CDR1 and CDR2 (germline): SGDLS, YYNGEE. In DNA form, the CDR3 reads TGTGCCAGCAGCGTAGGACAGGGGATAGGTGATGGCTACACCTTC. It specifies CASSVGQGIGDGYTF.